A selection of T cell receptor beta chains follows, all from one sample in a study of Graves' ophthalmopathy and Graves' hyperthyroidism. TCRdb processed the multiplex PCR reads anew with MiXCR; each CDR3 protein has one entry. Among under 350,000 distinct CDR3 sequences, about 17% were seen once, and the ten largest hold around 12%. The material sequenced was peripheral blood. These receptors were collected from an adult man with Graves' ophthalmopathy. Both conserved end residues are part of each CDR3. The order of the fields is J gene, D gene, clone size, V gene, CDR3 protein, CDR3 DNA. D genes are given only for firm matches. A clone size is listed for some rows: how often the clone was seen (once, few, many), or a class if it is expanded.

j_gene: TRBJ2-6
d_gene: NA
abundance: many
v_gene: TRBV3-1
CDR3aa: CASSQVWSTSGANVLTF
CDR3nt: TGTGCCAGCAGCCAAGTCTGGTCTACCTCTGGGGCCAACGTCCTGACTTTC

j_gene: TRBJ1-2
d_gene: NA
abundance: many
v_gene: TRBV4-2
CDR3aa: CASSQVRLQGQANYGYTF
CDR3nt: TGTGCCAGCAGCCAAGTACGATTGCAGGGACAAGCTAACTATGGCTACACCTTC

j_gene: TRBJ2-7
d_gene: NA
abundance: many
v_gene: TRBV30
CDR3aa: CAWSPWSYEQYF
CDR3nt: TGTGCCTGGAGTCCTTGGTCCTACGAGCAGTACTTC

j_gene: TRBJ1-1
d_gene: NA
abundance: many
v_gene: TRBV6-5
CDR3aa: CASTPAFTEAFF
CDR3nt: TGTGCCAGCACCCCGGCCTTCACTGAAGCTTTCTTT

j_gene: TRBJ2-7
d_gene: TRBD2
abundance: many
v_gene: TRBV12-3/TRBV12-4
CDR3aa: CASSSGGLAYEQYF
CDR3nt: TGTGCCAGTTCGAGCGGGGGGCTGGCCTACGAGCAGTACTTC

j_gene: TRBJ2-7
d_gene: NA
abundance: NA
v_gene: TRBV10-3
CDR3aa: CAIRGGLGLFEQYF
CDR3nt: TGTGCCATCAGGGGGGGTCTGGGCCTTTTCGAGCAGTACTTC

j_gene: TRBJ2-5
d_gene: TRBD2
abundance: NA
v_gene: TRBV20-1
CDR3aa: CSAPRWETSGREVKETQYF
CDR3nt: TGCAGTGCTCCTCGGTGGGAGACTAGCGGGAGGGAGGTAAAAGAGACCCAGTACTTC

j_gene: TRBJ1-2
d_gene: TRBD1
abundance: many
v_gene: TRBV7-2
CDR3aa: CASSRATGEKGYTF
CDR3nt: TGTGCCAGCAGCCGCGCCACAGGGGAAAAAGGCTACACCTTC

j_gene: TRBJ2-5
d_gene: TRBD2
abundance: NA
v_gene: TRBV6-5
CDR3aa: CASSYSTSALAGETQYF
CDR3nt: TGTGCCAGCAGTTACTCGACTAGCGCACTAGCGGGGGAGACCCAGTACTTC

j_gene: TRBJ2-5
d_gene: NA
abundance: many
v_gene: TRBV29-1
CDR3aa: CSVNSRETQYF
CDR3nt: TGCAGCGTCAATTCCCGGGAGACCCAGTACTTC

j_gene: TRBJ2-7
d_gene: NA
abundance: many
v_gene: TRBV6-1
CDR3aa: CASSEIHVNPGYEQYF
CDR3nt: TGTGCCAGCAGTGAAATCCATGTAAACCCGGGTTACGAGCAGTACTTC

j_gene: TRBJ2-7
d_gene: NA
abundance: many
v_gene: TRBV29-1
CDR3aa: CSVDRGGEQYF
CDR3nt: TGCAGCGTTGACAGGGGGGGAGAGCAGTACTTC

j_gene: TRBJ2-2
d_gene: NA
abundance: few
v_gene: TRBV11-2
CDR3aa: CASSSAATRGIIGELFF
CDR3nt: TGTGCCAGCAGCTCGGCGGCGACTAGAGGGATAATCGGGGAGCTGTTTTTT

j_gene: TRBJ2-4
d_gene: TRBD1
abundance: many
v_gene: TRBV30
CDR3aa: CACRGQAKNIQYF
CDR3nt: TGTGCCTGTAGGGGACAGGCGAAAAACATTCAGTACTTC

j_gene: TRBJ2-2
d_gene: TRBD1
abundance: many
v_gene: TRBV30
CDR3aa: CAWTLTGTVNTGELFF
CDR3nt: TGTGCCTGGACTCTAACCGGGACAGTCAACACCGGGGAGCTGTTTTTT

j_gene: TRBJ1-4
d_gene: TRBD1
abundance: once
v_gene: TRBV6-5
CDR3aa: CASSYLDRVGEKLFF
CDR3nt: TGTGCCAGCAGTTACCTCGACAGGGTTGGTGAAAAACTGTTTTTT

j_gene: TRBJ2-5
d_gene: NA
abundance: many
v_gene: TRBV12-3/TRBV12-4
CDR3aa: CASAFRETQYF
CDR3nt: TGTGCCAGCGCATTTCGGGAGACCCAGTACTTC

j_gene: TRBJ1-1
d_gene: TRBD1
abundance: many
v_gene: TRBV24-1
CDR3aa: CATSDRGQGAGGAFF
CDR3nt: TGTGCCACCAGTGACCGTGGACAGGGGGCAGGTGGAGCTTTCTTT

j_gene: TRBJ1-1
d_gene: NA
abundance: once
v_gene: TRBV11-2
CDR3aa: CAGSRTIGRGGTEAFF
CDR3nt: TGTGCCGGCAGCCGAACAATCGGGCGTGGGGGCACTGAAGCTTTCTTT

j_gene: TRBJ1-2
d_gene: TRBD1
abundance: many
v_gene: TRBV7-3
CDR3aa: CASSLTGTGANYGYTF
CDR3nt: TGTGCCAGCAGCTTAACCGGGACAGGAGCTAACTATGGCTACACCTTC

j_gene: TRBJ1-6
d_gene: NA
abundance: many
v_gene: TRBV5-1
CDR3aa: CASSLNFTLAYNSPLHF
CDR3nt: TGCGCCAGCAGCTTGAATTTCACCCTCGCCTATAATTCACCCCTCCACTTT

j_gene: TRBJ1-1
d_gene: NA
abundance: many
v_gene: TRBV6-1
CDR3aa: CASSIAGVNTEAFF
CDR3nt: TGTGCCAGCAGTATCGCAGGAGTGAACACTGAAGCTTTCTTT

j_gene: TRBJ2-5
d_gene: NA
abundance: many
v_gene: TRBV5-1
CDR3aa: CASSLSFVLAETQYF
CDR3nt: TGCGCCAGCAGCTTGTCTTTTGTGTTGGCGGAGACCCAGTACTTC

j_gene: TRBJ2-5
d_gene: NA
abundance: many
v_gene: TRBV30
CDR3aa: CAWSVVGVAQYF
CDR3nt: TGTGCCTGGAGTGTCGTCGGAGTGGCCCAGTACTTC

j_gene: TRBJ2-7
d_gene: TRBD1
abundance: many
v_gene: TRBV3-1
CDR3aa: CASRTDRDSSYEQYF
CDR3nt: TGTGCCAGCCGCACTGACAGGGACAGCTCCTACGAGCAGTACTTC

j_gene: TRBJ1-5
d_gene: TRBD1
abundance: many
v_gene: TRBV9
CDR3aa: CASSEGQGPNQPQHF
CDR3nt: TGTGCCAGCAGCGAGGGACAGGGCCCCAATCAGCCCCAGCATTTT

j_gene: TRBJ2-7
d_gene: NA
abundance: many
v_gene: TRBV12-3/TRBV12-4
CDR3aa: CASSSALLSYEQYF
CDR3nt: TGTGCCAGCAGTTCGGCCCTCCTCTCCTACGAGCAGTACTTC

j_gene: TRBJ1-5
d_gene: TRBD1
abundance: many
v_gene: TRBV30
CDR3aa: CAWSRQGSQPQHF
CDR3nt: TGTGCCTGGAGTCGACAGGGTAGTCAGCCCCAGCATTTT

j_gene: TRBJ1-2
d_gene: NA
abundance: many
v_gene: TRBV3-1
CDR3aa: CASSPGYGYTF
CDR3nt: TGCGCCAGCAGTCCGGGGTATGGCTACACCTTC

j_gene: TRBJ1-1
d_gene: NA
abundance: many
v_gene: TRBV12-3/TRBV12-4
CDR3aa: CATSGQMGTEAFF
CDR3nt: TGTGCCACCTCGGGGCAAATGGGCACTGAAGCTTTCTTT

j_gene: TRBJ2-7
d_gene: NA
abundance: many
v_gene: TRBV20-1
CDR3aa: CSADREVHEQYF
CDR3nt: TGCAGTGCCGACAGGGAGGTCCACGAGCAGTACTTC

j_gene: TRBJ1-1
d_gene: NA
abundance: many
v_gene: TRBV2
CDR3aa: CASSEEANTEAFF
CDR3nt: TGTGCCAGCAGTGAGGAGGCTAACACTGAAGCTTTCTTT

j_gene: TRBJ1-2
d_gene: TRBD1
abundance: NA
v_gene: TRBV29-1
CDR3aa: CSVKWGTAYGYNF
CDR3nt: TGCAGCGTGAAGTGGGGGACAGCCTATGGCTACAACTTC

j_gene: TRBJ1-1
d_gene: NA
abundance: many
v_gene: TRBV30
CDR3aa: CAWSPHVNTEAFF
CDR3nt: TGTGCCTGGAGTCCGCACGTGAACACTGAAGCTTTCTTT

j_gene: TRBJ2-7
d_gene: NA
abundance: many
v_gene: TRBV24-1
CDR3aa: CATSERRAHEQYF
CDR3nt: TGTGCCACCAGTGAAAGGAGGGCCCACGAGCAGTACTTC